This T cell receptor beta chain came from a study of blood T cell repertoires in COVID-19. Turning to the study itself: T cells, B-cell-depleted T cells, or PBMCs supplied cDNA or gDNA.

As processed by the authors: Estimation of nucleated cell counts was performed using reference gene primer amplification. The table came from immunoSEQ multiplex PCR; TCRdb's copy has only in-frame clones and leaves some out. V and J calls and clone size are given by that table; D and trimming were obtained from the DNA. Among under 150,000 clones, roughly 84% were seen once, and the ten largest hold more than 3.5%. This receptor was obtained from a woman aged 60-75 years with acute or convalescent COVID-19. Sequences were obtained from peripheral blood.

The CDR3 protein is CASGVGRGNSPLHF. The DNA of the CDR3 is TGTGCCAGTGGGGTGGGCAGGGGGAATTCACCCCTCCACTTT. The rearrangement uses TRBV7-6 and TRBJ1-6; 7 bases align to TRBD1. Looked up from germline, CDR1 is SGHVS and CDR2 is FNYEAQ. After removal of 9 bases from V and 7 bases from J, the junction contained 9 bases not matched to a gene. This CDR3 is 14 amino acids long. Full variable domain (rest looked up from reference TRBV7-6 and TRBJ1-6): GAGVSQSPRYKVTKRGQDVALRCDPISGHVSLYWYRQALGQGPEFLTYFNYEAQQDKSGLPNDRFSAERPEGSISTLTIQRTEQRDSAMYRCASGVGRGNSPLHFGNGTRLTVT.